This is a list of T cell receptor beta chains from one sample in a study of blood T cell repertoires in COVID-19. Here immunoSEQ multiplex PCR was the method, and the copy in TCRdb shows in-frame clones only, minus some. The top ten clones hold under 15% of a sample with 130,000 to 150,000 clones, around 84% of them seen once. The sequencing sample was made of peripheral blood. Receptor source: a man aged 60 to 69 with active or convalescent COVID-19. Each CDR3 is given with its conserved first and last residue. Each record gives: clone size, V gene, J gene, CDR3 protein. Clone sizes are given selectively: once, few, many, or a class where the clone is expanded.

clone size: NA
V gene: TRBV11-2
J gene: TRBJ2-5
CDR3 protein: CASSGRETQYF

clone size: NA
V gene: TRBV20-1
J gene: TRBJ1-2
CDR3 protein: CSASTGQRYTF

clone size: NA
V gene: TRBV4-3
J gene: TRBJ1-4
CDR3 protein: CASSQDQGGAGTNEKLFF

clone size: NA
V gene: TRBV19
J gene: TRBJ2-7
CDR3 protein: CASSIDARAYEQYF

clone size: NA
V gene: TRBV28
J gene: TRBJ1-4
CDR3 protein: CASSLVGEKLFF

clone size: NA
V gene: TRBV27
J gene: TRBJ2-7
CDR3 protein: CASSPGLAGGSYEQYF

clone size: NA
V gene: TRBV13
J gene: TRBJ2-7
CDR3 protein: CASSSGLAGGISYEQYF

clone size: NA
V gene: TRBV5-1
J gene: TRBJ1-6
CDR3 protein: CASSVDQRNSPLHF

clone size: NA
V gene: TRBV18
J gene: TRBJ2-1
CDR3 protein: CASSVGTGTYNEQFF

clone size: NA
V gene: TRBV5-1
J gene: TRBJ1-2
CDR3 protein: CASSLDRNYGYTF

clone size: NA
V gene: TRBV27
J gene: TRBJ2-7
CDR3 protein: CASSLSHLRDSYEQYF

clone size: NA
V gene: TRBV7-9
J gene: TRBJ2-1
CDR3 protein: CASSPDSAKAYNEQFF

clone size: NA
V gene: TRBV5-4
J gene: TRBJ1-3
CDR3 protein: CASSLAGTGDSGNTIYF

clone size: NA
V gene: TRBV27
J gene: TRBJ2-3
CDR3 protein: CATGQGNTDTQYF

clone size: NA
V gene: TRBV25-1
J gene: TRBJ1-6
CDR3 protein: CASRDRVSPLHF

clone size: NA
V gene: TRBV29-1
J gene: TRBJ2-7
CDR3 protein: CSVESGSTYEQYF

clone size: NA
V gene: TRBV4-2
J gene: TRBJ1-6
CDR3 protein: CASTSREGINSPLHF

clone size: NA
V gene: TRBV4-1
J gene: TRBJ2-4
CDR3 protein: CASSQDAPSGWGGRGKNIQYF

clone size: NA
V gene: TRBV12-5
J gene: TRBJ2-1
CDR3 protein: CASGPGQGTSNEQFF

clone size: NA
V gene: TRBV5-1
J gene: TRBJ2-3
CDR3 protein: CASSLDGIAVDTQYF

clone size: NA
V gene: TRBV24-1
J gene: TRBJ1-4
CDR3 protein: CATSLQGKGEKLFF

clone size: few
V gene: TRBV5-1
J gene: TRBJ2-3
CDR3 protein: CASSSPLAGKGTDTQYF

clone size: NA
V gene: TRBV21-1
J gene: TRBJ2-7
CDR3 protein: CASRKVKMAGGFYEQYF

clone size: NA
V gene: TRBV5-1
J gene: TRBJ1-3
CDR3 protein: CASSSSTGQGNTIYF

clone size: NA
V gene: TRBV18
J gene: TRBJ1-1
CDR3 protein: CASSDRGNTEAFF

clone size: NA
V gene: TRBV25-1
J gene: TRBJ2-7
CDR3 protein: CASSEDMYEQYF

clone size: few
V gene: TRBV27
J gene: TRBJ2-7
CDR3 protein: CASSGAGGPYEQYF

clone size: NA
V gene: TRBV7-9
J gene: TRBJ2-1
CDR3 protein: CASSLVGGSSYNEQFF

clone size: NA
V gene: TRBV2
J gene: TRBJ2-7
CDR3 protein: CASTGDYEQYF

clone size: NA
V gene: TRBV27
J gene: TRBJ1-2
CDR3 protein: CASSRARSYGYTF

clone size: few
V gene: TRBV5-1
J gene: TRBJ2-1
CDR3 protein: CASRGTSGTNEQFF